The clone carrying this TCR beta chain has ten or more counts. Its target is not known. One entry per CDR3 protein, called by TCRdb with MiXCR from the reads. The sample holds 150,000 to 200,000 distinct CDR3 sequences, approximately 9.7% seen once. The data are from a study of T cell repertoires in cytomegalovirus infection. General observations from the study: Carriage of CMV together with the relevant HLA was identifiable through cumulative public TCR beta family frequency.

The CDR3 sequence is 20 residues long. Germline-derived CDR1 and CDR2 are SGHTA and FQGNSA. With 5 bases clipped from V and 7 bases from J, the junction kept 26 bases outside the gene matches. The sequenced material came from PBMCs. The sequence was obtained from a human donor in good health (CMV status not recorded). Some clones in this sample may be carry-over from other donors' samples. V gene TRBV7-2 combines with J gene TRBJ1-2, with 9 bases lining up with TRBD1. In nucleotides, the CDR3 is TGTGCCAGCAGCCCCCGCACCCCGGGACAGGGTCCATGGGCGGGGGGTGGCTACACCTTC. It translates to CASSPRTPGQGPWAGGGYTF.